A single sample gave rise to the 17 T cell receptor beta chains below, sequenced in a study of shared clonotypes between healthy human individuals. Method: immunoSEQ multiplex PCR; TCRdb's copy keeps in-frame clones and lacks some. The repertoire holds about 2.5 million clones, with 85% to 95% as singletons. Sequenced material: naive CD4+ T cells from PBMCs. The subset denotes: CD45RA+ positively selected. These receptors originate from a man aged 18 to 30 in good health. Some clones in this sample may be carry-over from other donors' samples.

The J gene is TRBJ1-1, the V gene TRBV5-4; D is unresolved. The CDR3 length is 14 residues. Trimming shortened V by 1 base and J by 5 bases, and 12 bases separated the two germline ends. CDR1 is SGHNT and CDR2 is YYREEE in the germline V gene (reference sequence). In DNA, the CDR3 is TGTGCCAGCAGCTTGTCTACGGCGCGGACTGAAGCTTTCTTT. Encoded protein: CASSLSTARTEAFF. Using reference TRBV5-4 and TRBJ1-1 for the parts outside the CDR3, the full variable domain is ETGVTQSPTHLIKTRGQQVTLRCSSQSGHNTVSWYQQALGQGPQFIFQYYREEENGRGNFPPRFSGLQFPNYSSELNVNALELDDSALYLCASSLSTARTEAFFGQGTRLTVV.

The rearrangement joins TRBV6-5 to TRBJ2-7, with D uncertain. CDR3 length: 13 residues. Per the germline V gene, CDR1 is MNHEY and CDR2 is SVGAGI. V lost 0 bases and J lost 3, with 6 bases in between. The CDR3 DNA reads TGTGCCAGCAGTTACTCGCCGGACTACGAGCAGTACTTC. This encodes CASSYSPDYEQYF.

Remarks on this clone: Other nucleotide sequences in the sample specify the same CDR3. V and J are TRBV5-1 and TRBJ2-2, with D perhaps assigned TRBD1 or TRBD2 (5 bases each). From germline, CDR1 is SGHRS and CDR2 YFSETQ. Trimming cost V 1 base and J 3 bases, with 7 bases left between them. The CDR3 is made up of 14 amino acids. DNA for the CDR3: TGCGCCAGCAGCTTGAGGGGAGACACCGGGGAGCTGTTTTTT. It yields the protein CASSLRGDTGELFF. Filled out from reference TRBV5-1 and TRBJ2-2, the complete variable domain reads KAGVTQTPRYLIKTRGQQVTLSCSPISGHRSVSWYQQTPGQGLQFLFEYFSETQRNKGNFPGRFSGRQFSNSRSEMNVSTLELGDSALYLCASSLRGDTGELFFGEGSRLTVL.

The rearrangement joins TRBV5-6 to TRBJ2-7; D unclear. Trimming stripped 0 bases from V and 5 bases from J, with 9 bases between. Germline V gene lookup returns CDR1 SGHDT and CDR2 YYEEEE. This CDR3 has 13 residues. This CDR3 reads CASSLEEGHEQYF. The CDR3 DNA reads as TGTGCCAGCAGCTTGGAGGAAGGGCACGAGCAGTACTTC.

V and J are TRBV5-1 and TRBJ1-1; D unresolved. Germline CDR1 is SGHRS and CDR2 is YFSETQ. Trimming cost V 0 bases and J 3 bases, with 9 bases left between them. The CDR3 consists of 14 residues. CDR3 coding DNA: TGCGCCAGCAGCTTGGGTTTTAGTGACACTGAAGCTTTCTTT. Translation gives CASSLGFSDTEAFF.

The CDR3 loop reads CASSSSITSGRPYEQYF. CDR3 sequence (DNA): TGTGCCAGCAGCTCGAGTATAACTAGCGGGAGACCCTACGAGCAGTACTTC. The rearrangement uses TRBV7-2 and TRBJ2-7, with 11 bases that match TRBD2. Per germline, CDR1 SGHTA and CDR2 FQGNSA. The CDR3 is 17 amino acids. V shed 4 bases and J 2 bases; nucleotides not matched to a gene: 10.

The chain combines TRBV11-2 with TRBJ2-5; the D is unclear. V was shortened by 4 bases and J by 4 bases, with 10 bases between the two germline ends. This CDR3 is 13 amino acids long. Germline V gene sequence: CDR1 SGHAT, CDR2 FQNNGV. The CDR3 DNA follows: TGTGCCAGCAGCTCCCCGTTAGGAGAGACCCAGTACTTC. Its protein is CASSSPLGETQYF.

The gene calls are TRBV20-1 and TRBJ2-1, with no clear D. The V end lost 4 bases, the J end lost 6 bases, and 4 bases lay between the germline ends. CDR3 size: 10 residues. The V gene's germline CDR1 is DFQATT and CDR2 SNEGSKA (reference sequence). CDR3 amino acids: CSATVNEQFF. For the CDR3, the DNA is TGCAGTGCTACAGTCAATGAGCAGTTCTTC.

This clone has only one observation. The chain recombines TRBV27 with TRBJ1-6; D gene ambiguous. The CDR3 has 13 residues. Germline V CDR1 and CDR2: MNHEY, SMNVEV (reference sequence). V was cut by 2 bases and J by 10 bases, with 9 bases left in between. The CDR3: CASSLGRASPLHF. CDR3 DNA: TGTGCCAGCAGTTTAGGAAGAGCCTCACCCCTCCACTTT.

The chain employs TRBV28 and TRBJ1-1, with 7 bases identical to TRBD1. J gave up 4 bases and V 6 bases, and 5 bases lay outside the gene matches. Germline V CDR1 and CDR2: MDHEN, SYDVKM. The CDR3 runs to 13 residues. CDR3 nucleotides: TGTGCCAGCAGCCCGTCAGGGGGCACTGAAGCTTTCTTT. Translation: CASSPSGGTEAFF.

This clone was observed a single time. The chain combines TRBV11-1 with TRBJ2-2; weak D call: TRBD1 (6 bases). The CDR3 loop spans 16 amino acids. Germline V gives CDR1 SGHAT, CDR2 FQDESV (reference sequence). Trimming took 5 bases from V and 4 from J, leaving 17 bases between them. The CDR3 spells CASSPGARRGTGELFF. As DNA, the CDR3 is TGTGCCAGCAGCCCAGGGGCCAGGAGAGGCACCGGGGAGCTGTTTTTT.

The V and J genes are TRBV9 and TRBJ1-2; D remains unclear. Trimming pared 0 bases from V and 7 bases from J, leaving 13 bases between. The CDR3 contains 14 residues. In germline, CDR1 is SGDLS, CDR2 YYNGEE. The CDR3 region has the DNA TGTGCCAGCAGCGTAGCGCCGGTGGCGGGTGGCTACACCTTC. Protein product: CASSVAPVAGGYTF.

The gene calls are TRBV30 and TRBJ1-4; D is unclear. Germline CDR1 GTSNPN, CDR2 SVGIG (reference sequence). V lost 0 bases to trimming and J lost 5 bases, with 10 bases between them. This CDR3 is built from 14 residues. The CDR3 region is CAWSVRNNNEKLFF. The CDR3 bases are TGTGCCTGGAGTGTACGGAACAACAATGAAAAACTGTTTTTT. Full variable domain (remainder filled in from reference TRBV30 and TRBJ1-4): SQTIHQWPATLVQPVGSPLSLECTVEGTSNPNLYWYRQAAGRGLQLLFYSVGIGQISSEVPQNLSASRPQDRQFILSSKKLLLSDSGFYLCAWSVRNNNEKLFFGSGTQLSVL.

CDR3 in amino acids: CASSFGGRGVYEQYF. DNA of the CDR3: TGTGCCAGCAGCTTCGGAGGCCGGGGGGTCTACGAGCAGTACTTC. The gene calls are TRBV5-4 and TRBJ2-7; 7 bases line up with TRBD2. CDR3 size: 15 residues. Per the germline V gene, CDR1 is SGHNT and CDR2 is YYREEE (reference sequence). Trimming took 2 bases from V and 3 from J; bases not matched to a gene: 8.

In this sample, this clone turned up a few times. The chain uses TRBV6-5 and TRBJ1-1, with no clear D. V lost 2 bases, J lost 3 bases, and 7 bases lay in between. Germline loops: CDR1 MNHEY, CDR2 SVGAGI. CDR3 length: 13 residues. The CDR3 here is CASSYRPYTEAFF. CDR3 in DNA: TGTGCCAGCAGTTACAGACCTTACACTGAAGCTTTCTTT.

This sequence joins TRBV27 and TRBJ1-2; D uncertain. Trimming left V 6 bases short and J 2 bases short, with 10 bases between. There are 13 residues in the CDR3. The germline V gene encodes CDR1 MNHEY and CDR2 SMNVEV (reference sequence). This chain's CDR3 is CASSSQQNYGYTF. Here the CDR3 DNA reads TGTGCCAGCAGCTCACAGCAGAACTATGGCTACACCTTC.

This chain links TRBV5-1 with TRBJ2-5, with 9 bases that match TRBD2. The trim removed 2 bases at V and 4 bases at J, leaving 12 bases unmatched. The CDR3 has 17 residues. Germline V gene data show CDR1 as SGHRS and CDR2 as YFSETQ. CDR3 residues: CASSLGASGAIRETQYF. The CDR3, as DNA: TGCGCCAGCAGCTTAGGGGCTAGCGGGGCCATTCGAGAGACCCAGTACTTC.